The T cell receptor (beta chain) under discussion was sequenced for a study of PD-1 blockade in classical Hodgkin lymphoma. Study overall: On a schedule of every 2 weeks, patients received nivolumab 3 mg/kg intravenously. Study observations and caveats: Reports described newly diagnosed patients as having lower baseline TCR diversity than healthy donors. Complete responders' diversity at baseline resembled that of newly diagnosed patients.

Points on this clone: No antigen is known for it.

Profiling relied on immunoSEQ multiplex PCR, and the TCRdb table lists in-frame clones only, not all of them. The top ten hold approximately 1.8% of the sample, which has about 24,000 clones, 84% seen once. J lost 4 bases, V lost 6 bases, and 12 bases had no gene match. Germline V lookup: CDR1 LNHDA, CDR2 SQIVND (reference sequence). The CDR3 consists of 18 residues. Each of the patients experienced relapse following autologous stem cell transplantation, and their brentuximab vedotin exposure differed. Magnetic negative selection was used to purify CD4+ T cells from thawed PBMCs. This clonotype was sampled from a human donor with classical Hodgkin lymphoma. V is TRBV19 and J is TRBJ2-3, with 14 nucleotides matching TRBD2. The input for sequencing was CD4+ T cells from blood, taken at baseline. CDR3 sequence: CASRNNPGTSGGADTQYF. Written as DNA, the CDR3 is TGTGCCAGTAGAAACAACCCCGGGACTAGCGGGGGTGCAGATACGCAGTATTTT.